Sequencing of this T cell receptor (beta chain) was carried out in a study of cytomegalovirus exposure and HLA in healthy donors. The CDR3 sequence is 15 residues long. The germline V and J ends were trimmed by 3 bases and 6 bases, with 15 bases remaining between them. Germline V lookup: CDR1 LGHNA, CDR2 YNFKEQ. Details on this clone: What it binds is not known.

PCR amplification relied on 60 Vbeta primers (plus 13 Jbeta primers). Some clones are missing from TCRdb's copy, which holds only in-frame ones; the method was immunoSEQ multiplex PCR. The table has roughly 180,000 clones, roughly 77% seen once; the top ten hold about 2.5%. Notes on the study in general: Some 150 TCR beta chains were listed as cytomegalovirus-associated. Fewer N-insertions (relative to the roughly 730-donor mean) were reportedly seen in an Asian-associated ancestry cluster in a later analysis.

This rearrangement joins TRBV4-2 to TRBJ2-1; D gene unclear. This clonotype was sampled from a woman in her twenties or thirties in good health and CMV-seropositive. Sequenced sample: PBMCs. The CDR3 DNA is TGTGCCAGCAGCCAGGTCGACACTGCGCGCAATGAGCAGTTCTTC. As protein: CASSQVDTARNEQFF.